What follows describes a single TCR beta chain. Its antigen is unidentified. The time point is: persistent/refractory GD, antithyroid drugs over 5 years with positive TRAb. The authors made the TCR library using RNA they extracted from PBMCs. The patient group derived from an endocrinology department in Xi'an, China. The entry originates in a study of regulatory T cells in long-lasting Graves disease. With iRepertoire HTBI primers and Arm-PCR of CDR3 regions, TCR beta libraries were built. TCRdb called the multiplex PCR reads again in MiXCR, with one record for every CDR3 protein. The table lists more than 350,000 distinct CDR3 sequences, under 25% of them singletons. Study-level points and caveats: Persistent patients shared 2,741 public clonotypes among themselves. Newly diagnosed patients shared fewer, at roughly 1,000. Investigators studied peripheral blood only, not thyroid tissue.

This CDR3 has 15 residues. Germline trimming cut 4 bases from V and 7 bases from J; bases unmatched to any gene: 9. Per germline, CDR1 SEHNR and CDR2 FQNEAQ (reference sequence). This chain joins TRBV7-9 and TRBJ1-4; 7 bases map to TRBD1. This TCR was recovered from a female donor with Graves disease. The sample was peripheral blood mononuclear cells (PBMCs), taken when the disease was refractory, from a patient treated with antithyroid drugs. DNA of the CDR3: TGTGCCAGCAGCTCACGAGGGGGCTCGGGTGAAAAACTGTTTTTT. Translating it yields CASSSRGGSGEKLFF.